This record looks at one TCR beta chain sequence and its context. The entry originates in a study of shared clonotypes between healthy human individuals. V dropped 7 bases and J dropped 2; count of bases not matched to a gene: 11. This CDR3 spans 16 amino acids. CDR1 and CDR2 from the germline V gene are SNHLY and FYNNEI. The protocol was immunoSEQ multiplex PCR, while the TCRdb copy is restricted to in-frame clones and leaves out a portion. The sample lists hundreds of thousands of clones, about 90% occurring once. CD8 cells classed as naive were CD45RO-negative and positively selected for CCR7, excluding terminally differentiated effector memory CD45RA+ cells.

Sequencing was carried out using naive CD8+ T cells sorted from blood. This TCR was sampled from a man aged 25 to 40 in good health. The rearrangement uses TRBV2 and TRBJ2-1; 7 nucleotides agree with TRBD2. Here the CDR3 DNA reads TGTGCCAGCATTGAGGTTCTAGCGGTTCCCTACAATGAGCAGTTCTTC. This translates into CASIEVLAVPYNEQFF.